This T cell receptor beta chain emerged from a study of breast tumors, draining lymph nodes, adjacent tissues. Study conclusions and caveats: Tumors had less TCR diversity than lymph nodes, more than nontumor tissue. Most tumor T cells seemingly derive from lymph node, then expand in tumor.

There are many counts of this clonotype. The antigen is undetermined. V was cut by 4 bases and J by 6 bases, with 21 bases left in between. The CDR3 runs to 16 residues. The lymph nodes were axillary draining lymph nodes from breast cancer patients. MiXCR was run by TCRdb on the multiplex PCR reads, yielding one entry per CDR3 protein. This table holds roughly 120,000 distinct CDR3 sequences, 20% found once. Sequencing input: axillary lymph node tissue. This clonotype was obtained from a female donor with breast cancer. Some clones in this sample may be carry-over from other donors' samples. V and J are TRBV12-3 or TRBV12-4 and TRBJ1-2, with D maybe TRBD1 (5 bases). CDR3 in DNA: TGTGCCAGCAGTTCTAACAATAGGGGAGATTTTGATGGCTACACCTTC. Translated: CASSSNNRGDFDGYTF.